The T cell receptor beta chain under discussion was sequenced for a study of blood T cell repertoires in COVID-19. Germline CDR1 ENHRY, CDR2 SYGVKD. This CDR3 contains 16 residues. Trimming at V came to 3 bases and at J to 4 bases, leaving 9 bases not matched to a gene. In the original analysis: Reference gene primer amplification in the assay estimated nucleated cell counts. The assay was immunoSEQ multiplex PCR, and TCRdb's table has in-frame clones only and misses some. That table supplies the V and J calls and clone size; D and trimming were determined from the DNA. The table records around 180,000 clones, about 83% of them present only once.

The sequencing input was peripheral blood. This sequence was found in a person aged 65-85 years with COVID-19, enrolled during active disease. The chain recombines TRBV10-3 with TRBJ2-5; 9 nucleotides line up with TRBD2. In DNA form, the CDR3 reads TGTGCCATCAGTGAAAATAGCGGGAGTAGTAGAGAGACCCAGTACTTC. It encodes CAISENSGSSRETQYF.